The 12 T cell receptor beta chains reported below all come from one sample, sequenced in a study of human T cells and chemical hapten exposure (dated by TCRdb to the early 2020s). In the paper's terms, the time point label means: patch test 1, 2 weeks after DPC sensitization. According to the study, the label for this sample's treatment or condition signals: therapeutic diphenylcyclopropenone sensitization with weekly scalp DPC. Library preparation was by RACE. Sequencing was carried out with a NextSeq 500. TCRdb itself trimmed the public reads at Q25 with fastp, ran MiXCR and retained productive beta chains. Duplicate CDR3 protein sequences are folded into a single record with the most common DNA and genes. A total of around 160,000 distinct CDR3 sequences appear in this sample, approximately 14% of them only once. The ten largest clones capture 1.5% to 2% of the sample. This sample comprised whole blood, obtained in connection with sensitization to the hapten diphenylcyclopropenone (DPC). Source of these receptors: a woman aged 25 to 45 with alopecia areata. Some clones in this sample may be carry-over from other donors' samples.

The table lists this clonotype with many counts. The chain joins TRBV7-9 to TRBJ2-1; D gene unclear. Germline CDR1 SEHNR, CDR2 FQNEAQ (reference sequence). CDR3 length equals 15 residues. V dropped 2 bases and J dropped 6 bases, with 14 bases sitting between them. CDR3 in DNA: TGTGCCAGCAGCTTATCCTGGACGGTCGGCAATGAGCAGTTCTTC. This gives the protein CASSLSWTVGNEQFF.

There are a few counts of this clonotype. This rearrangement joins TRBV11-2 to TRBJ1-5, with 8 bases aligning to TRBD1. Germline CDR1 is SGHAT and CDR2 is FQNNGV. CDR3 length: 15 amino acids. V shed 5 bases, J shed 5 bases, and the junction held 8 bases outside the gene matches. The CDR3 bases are TGTGCCAGCAGCCCCGGGACAGGAAAAGATCAGCCCCAGCATTTT. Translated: CASSPGTGKDQPQHF.

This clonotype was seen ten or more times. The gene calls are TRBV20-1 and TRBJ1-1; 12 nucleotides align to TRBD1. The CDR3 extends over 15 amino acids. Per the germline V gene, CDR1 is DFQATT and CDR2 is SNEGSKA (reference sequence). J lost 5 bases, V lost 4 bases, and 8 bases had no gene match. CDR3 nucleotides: TGCAGTGCTACCGGGACAGGGGGCGGTCGGACTGAAGCTTTCTTT. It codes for CSATGTGGGRTEAFF.

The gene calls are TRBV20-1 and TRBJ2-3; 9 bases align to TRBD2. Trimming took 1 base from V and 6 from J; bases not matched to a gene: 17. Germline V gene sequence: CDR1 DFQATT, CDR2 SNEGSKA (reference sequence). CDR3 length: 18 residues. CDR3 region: CSARGGGIAGERLDTQYF. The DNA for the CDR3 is TGCAGTGCTAGAGGCGGAGGAATAGCGGGGGAACGACTCGATACGCAGTATTTT.

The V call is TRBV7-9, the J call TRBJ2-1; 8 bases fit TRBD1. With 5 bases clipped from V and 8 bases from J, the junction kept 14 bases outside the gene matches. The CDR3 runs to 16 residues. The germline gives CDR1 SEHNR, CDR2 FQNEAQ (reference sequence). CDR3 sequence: CASSRPRGLAKDEQFF. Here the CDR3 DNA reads TGTGCCAGCAGCCGTCCCAGGGGGCTGGCCAAAGATGAGCAGTTCTTC.

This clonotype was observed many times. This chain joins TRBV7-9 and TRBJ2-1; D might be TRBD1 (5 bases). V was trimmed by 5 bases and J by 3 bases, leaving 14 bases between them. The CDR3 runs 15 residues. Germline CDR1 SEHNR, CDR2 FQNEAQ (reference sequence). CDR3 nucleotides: TGTGCCAGCAGCCCCGTGGGGCTACACTACAATGAGCAGTTCTTC. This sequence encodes CASSPVGLHYNEQFF. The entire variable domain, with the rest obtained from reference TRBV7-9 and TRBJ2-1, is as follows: DTGVSQNPRHKITKRGQNVTFRCDPISEHNRLYWYRQTLGQGPEFLTYFQNEAQLEKSRLLSDRFSAERPKGSFSTLEIQRTEQGDSAMYLCASSPVGLHYNEQFFGPGTRLTVL.

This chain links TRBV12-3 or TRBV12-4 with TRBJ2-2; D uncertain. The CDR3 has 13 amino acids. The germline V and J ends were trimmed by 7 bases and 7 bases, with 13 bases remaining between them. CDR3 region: CASTPRAGGELFF. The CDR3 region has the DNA TGTGCCAGCACCCCCCGGGCCGGCGGGGAGCTGTTTTTT.

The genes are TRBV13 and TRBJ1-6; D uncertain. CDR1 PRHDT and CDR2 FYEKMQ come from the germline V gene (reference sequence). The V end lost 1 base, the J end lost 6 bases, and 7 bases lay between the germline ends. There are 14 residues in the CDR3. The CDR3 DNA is TGTGCCAGCAGCTTAGACAACAGTAATTCACCCCTCCACTTT. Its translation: CASSLDNSNSPLHF.

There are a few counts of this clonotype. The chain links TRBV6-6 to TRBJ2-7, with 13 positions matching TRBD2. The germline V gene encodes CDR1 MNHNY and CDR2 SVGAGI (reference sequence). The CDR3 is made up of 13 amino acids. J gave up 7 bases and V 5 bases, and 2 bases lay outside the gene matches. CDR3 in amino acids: CASSTLAGGEQYF. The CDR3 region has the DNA TGTGCCAGCAGTACACTAGCGGGAGGGGAGCAGTACTTC.

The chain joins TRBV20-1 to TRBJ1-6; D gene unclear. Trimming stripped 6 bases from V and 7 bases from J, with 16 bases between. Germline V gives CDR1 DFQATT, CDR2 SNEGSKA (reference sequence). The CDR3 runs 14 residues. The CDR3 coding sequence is TGCAGTGCGCGGCACGGCAGACTCAATTCACCCCTCCACTTT. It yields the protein CSARHGRLNSPLHF.

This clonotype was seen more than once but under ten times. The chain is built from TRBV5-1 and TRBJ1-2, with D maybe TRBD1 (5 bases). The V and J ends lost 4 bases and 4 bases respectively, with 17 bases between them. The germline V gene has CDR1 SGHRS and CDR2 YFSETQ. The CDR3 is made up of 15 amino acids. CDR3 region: CASSAAGEVGYGYTF. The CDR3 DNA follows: TGCGCCAGCAGCGCTGCGGGGGAAGTAGGCTATGGCTACACCTTC. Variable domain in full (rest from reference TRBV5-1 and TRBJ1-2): KAGVTQTPRYLIKTRGQQVTLSCSPISGHRSVSWYQQTPGQGLQFLFEYFSETQRNKGNFPGRFSGRQFSNSRSEMNVSTLELGDSALYLCASSAAGEVGYGYTFGSGTRLTVV.

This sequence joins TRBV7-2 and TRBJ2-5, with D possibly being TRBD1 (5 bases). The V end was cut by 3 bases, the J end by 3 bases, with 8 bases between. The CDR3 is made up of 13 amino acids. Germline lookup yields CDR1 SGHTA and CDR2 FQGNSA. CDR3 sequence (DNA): TGTGCCAGCAGCTTTAACAGGAAAGAGACCCAGTACTTC. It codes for CASSFNRKETQYF.